The clone carrying this T cell receptor beta chain is labeled as large (0.1 to 1%). The entry originates in a study of read filtering for tumor transcriptome and immune sequencing. About the research overall: R-ISS stage counts were eight or nine for I, 16 for II, more than 5 for III.

From germline, CDR1 is DFQATT and CDR2 SNEGSKA (reference sequence). Trimming removed 6 bases from V and 6 bases from J, with 17 bases in between. The CDR3 extends over 13 amino acids. This library used approximately 390 ng RNA and molecular barcoded adaptors spanning alpha/delta and beta/gamma chains. TCRdb reprocessed the reads via MiXCR and lists one record per CDR3 protein. This sample carries around 30,000 distinct CDR3 sequences, approximately 17% of them seen once, and the ten largest clones take approximately 16%. The origin of this receptor is a donor at least 40 years old with multiple myeloma. This sequence joins TRBV20-1 and TRBJ1-1; possibly TRBD1 for D (6 bases). Sequencing was done on a sample of a population of CD138-negative cells sorted from bone marrow. CDR3 region: CSATEGGSPEAFF. The CDR3 region has the DNA TGCAGTGCGACGGAAGGGGGGAGCCCTGAAGCTTTCTTT.